The entry below describes one TCR beta chain. This entry is derived from a study of blood T cell repertoires in COVID-19. The length of the CDR3 is 15 residues. Germline CDR1 SGHDT, CDR2 YYEEEE. The V segment lost 2 bases and the J segment 4 bases; nucleotides outside the gene matches: 6. Libraries were prepared by immunoSEQ multiplex PCR; TCRdb keeps only in-frame clonotypes and omits some of them. The sample has fewer than 70,000 clones, roughly 87% seen once; the top ten hold roughly 8%. The TCR originated in a man aged 50-60 years with active COVID-19. The rearrangement uses TRBV5-6 and TRBJ2-7; TRBD2 aligns across 10 bases. Sequencing was performed on peripheral blood. The CDR3 coding sequence is TGTGCCAGCAGCTTAAAGCGGGAGGGGTGGTACGAGCAGTACTTC. It encodes CASSLKREGWYEQYF. Full variable domain (outside the CDR3, taken from reference TRBV5-6 and TRBJ2-7): DAGVTQSPTHLIKTRGQQVTLRCSPKSGHDTVSWYQQALGQGPQFIFQYYEEEERQRGNFPDRFSGHQFPNYSSELNVNALLLGDSALYLCASSLKREGWYEQYFGPGTRLTVT.